The 29 T cell receptor beta chains listed next were all sequenced from one sample in a study of identical twins (dated by TCRdb to between 2015 and 2016). The method was 5' RACE. TCRdb shows the sequencer as Illumina HiSeq 2000. In-frame beta chains were kept once TCRdb had trimmed the public reads at Q25 with fastp and called clones with MiXCR. Entries are consolidated by CDR3 protein sequence, retaining the most common genes and DNA. The sample has 450,000 to 650,000 distinct CDR3 sequences on record, nearly 10% of them singletons. The ten biggest clones cover 2.5% to 3% of the sample. These same records also appear under a second study, on yellow fever vaccine responses in identical twins.

Input material: PBMCs. These receptors were collected from a woman aged 18-30 years in good health.

This clonotype was found many times. The V and J genes are TRBV5-1 and TRBJ2-7; a weak D match, TRBD1 (5 bases). V lost 2 bases and J lost 2, with 11 bases in between. This CDR3 region has 14 residues. The germline CDR1 and CDR2 sequences are SGHRS and YFSETQ. The CDR3 here is CASSFWTPPYEQYF. CDR3 sequence (DNA): TGCGCCAGCAGCTTTTGGACACCCCCCTACGAGCAGTACTTC. The full variable domain, with the rest looked up from reference TRBV5-1 and TRBJ2-7, is KAGVTQTPRYLIKTRGQQVTLSCSPISGHRSVSWYQQTPGQGLQFLFEYFSETQRNKGNFPGRFSGRQFSNSRSEMNVSTLELGDSALYLCASSFWTPPYEQYFGPGTRLTVT.

This clonotype came up many times. The J gene is TRBJ2-1, the V gene TRBV5-1, with D perhaps TRBD1 or TRBD2 (5 bases each). Germline CDR1 reads SGHRS; CDR2 reads YFSETQ. The CDR3 is 13 residues long. With 4 bases removed from V and 6 bases from J, the gap between germline ends came to 11 bases. The CDR3 DNA reads TGCGCCAGCAGCACGGGTGGGGGCAATGAGCAGTTCTTC. Translating gives CASSTGGGNEQFF.

The chain combines TRBV27 with TRBJ2-7, with D possibly TRBD2 on 5 matching bases. Between the trimmed V and J ends, which lost 3 bases and 4 bases, there was a span of 10 bases. The germline CDR1 and CDR2 sequences are MNHEY and SMNVEV (reference sequence). This CDR3 comprises 13 residues. The CDR3, as DNA: TGTGCCAGCAGTTTGTCAACTAGGTACGAGCAGTACTTC. Encoded protein: CASSLSTRYEQYF.

In its sample, this clonotype was seen a few times. The gene calls are TRBV25-1 and TRBJ2-7; possibly TRBD2 for D (7 bases). V lost 3 bases and J lost 3, with 12 bases in between. The length of the CDR3 is 14 residues. Germline CDR1 and CDR2: MGHDK and SYGVNS. CDR3 DNA sequence: TGTGCCAGCAGTGATGGGGGGGGCCTCTACGAGCAGTACTTC. Its translation: CASSDGGGLYEQYF.

This clonotype was recorded at least ten times. The chain uses TRBV9 and TRBJ2-7; 8 bases map to TRBD1. Germline assignment: CDR1 SGDLS and CDR2 YYNGEE. After removal of 0 bases from V and 2 bases from J, the junction contained 4 bases not matched to a gene. The CDR3 length is 15 residues. This chain's CDR3 is CASSVGGTGTYEQYF. The CDR3, as DNA: TGTGCCAGCAGCGTAGGTGGGACAGGAACCTACGAGCAGTACTTC.

The chain is built from TRBV6-1 and TRBJ1-5; TRBD1 might be the D (5 bases). Trimming stripped 5 bases from V and 3 bases from J, with 11 bases between. CDR1 and CDR2 (germline): MNHNS, SASEGT. The CDR3 runs 14 residues. The CDR3 loop is CASSQGSVNQPQHF. The CDR3 nucleotides read TGTGCCAGCAGTCAGGGTAGTGTCAATCAGCCCCAGCATTTT.

The chain carries TRBV5-1 and TRBJ2-7; 9 bases fit TRBD1. Trimming removed 8 bases from V and 5 bases from J; junction bases left unmatched: 14. CDR1 is SGHRS, CDR2 YFSETQ, per germline. CDR3 size: 15 residues. CDR3 coding DNA: TGCGCCAGTAGGAAAACCGGGACAGGGAGCCACGAGCAGTACTTC. Encoded protein: CASRKTGTGSHEQYF.

This clonotype occurred a few times. The chain couples TRBV25-1 to TRBJ1-1; D not resolved. The CDR3 consists of 12 residues. V lost 5 bases to trimming and J lost 11 bases, with 15 bases between them. CDR1 is MGHDK, CDR2 SYGVNS, per germline. The chain's CDR3 is CASSRTAGGAFF. The CDR3 nucleotides are TGTGCCAGCAGTAGGACCGCAGGTGGGGCTTTCTTT.

The table lists this clonotype with a few counts. The chain recombines TRBV29-1 with TRBJ2-7, with 9 bases lining up with TRBD1. This CDR3 has 13 residues. Germline V lookup: CDR1 SQVTM, CDR2 ANQGSEA. The V segment lost 6 bases and the J segment 2 bases; nucleotides outside the gene matches: 5. In nucleotides, the CDR3 is TGCAGCGTCGTTCGACAGGGGGCCTACGAGCAGTACTTC. It specifies CSVVRQGAYEQYF.

This clonotype has more than one count but fewer than ten. CDR3 loop: CSAPNRARSSYNEQFF. CDR3 bases: TGCAGTGCCCCAAACAGGGCAAGAAGCTCCTACAATGAGCAGTTCTTC. The rearrangement uses TRBV20-1 and TRBJ2-1; possibly TRBD1 for D (6 bases). V gave up 6 bases and J gave up 0 bases, with 18 bases separating them. Per germline, CDR1 DFQATT and CDR2 SNEGSKA (reference sequence). The CDR3 sequence is 16 residues long.

This clonotype was recorded at least ten times. The V gene is TRBV2, the J gene TRBJ2-1; D remains ambiguous. Trimming took 6 bases from V and 6 from J, leaving 15 bases between them. Germline V CDR1 and CDR2: SNHLY, FYNNEI. This CDR3 comprises 14 residues. This chain's CDR3 is CASRDVFESNEQFF. The CDR3 DNA follows: TGTGCCAGCAGGGATGTGTTCGAAAGCAATGAGCAGTTCTTC.

V is TRBV7-1 and J is TRBJ2-1; 9 nucleotides line up with TRBD2. TRBV7-1 belongs to the ORF category, with a function that is uncertain. J lost 0 bases, V lost 3 bases, and 21 bases had no gene match. The CDR3 runs to 22 residues. The CDR3 loop is CASSSNLITGTSFMSSYNEQFF. The CDR3 nucleotides are TGTGCCAGCAGCTCTAATTTAATAACCGGGACTAGCTTCATGAGCTCCTACAATGAGCAGTTCTTC.

This rearrangement joins TRBV19 to TRBJ2-7; D perhaps matches TRBD2 (5 bases). This CDR3 spans 15 amino acids. Germline V gives CDR1 LNHDA, CDR2 SQIVND (reference sequence). Trimming took off 3 bases at V and 1 base at J, with 13 bases between the two ends. Here the CDR3 DNA reads TGTGCCAGTAGTATGTCTAGCTGGGGATCCTACGAGCAGTACTTC. Protein: CASSMSSWGSYEQYF.

The chain uses TRBV2 and TRBJ2-3; 9 bases match TRBD1. Losses at the gene ends were 2 bases for V and 3 bases for J; bases not matched to a gene: 3. Germline V gene sequence: CDR1 SNHLY, CDR2 FYNNEI. The CDR3 length is 15 residues. The CDR3 spells CASSEKGQGTDTQYF. Written as DNA, the CDR3 is TGTGCCAGCAGTGAAAAGGGACAGGGAACAGATACGCAGTATTTT.

There are a few counts of this clonotype. The rearrangement uses TRBV6-4 and TRBJ1-5, with a weak D call TRBD1 (6 bases). Germline assignment: CDR1 MRHNA and CDR2 SNTAGT. The length of the CDR3 is 17 residues. Trimming stripped 6 bases from V and 0 bases from J, with 18 bases between. The DNA for the CDR3 is TGTGCCAGCAGACAAGCTCCAGGGGATGCTAGCAATCAGCCCCAGCATTTT. Protein sequence: CASRQAPGDASNQPQHF.

The table lists this clonotype with a few counts. The chain uses TRBV4-2 and TRBJ2-7; the match to TRBD2 covers 9 bases. This CDR3 spans 16 amino acids. The J segment lost 4 bases and the V segment lost 1 base, leaving 8 bases of the junction unmatched. From germline, CDR1 is LGHNA and CDR2 YNFKEQ. In DNA, the CDR3 is TGTGCCAGCAGCCAAGCTGGGCGGGGGGGCTCGTACGAGCAGTACTTC. Encoded protein: CASSQAGRGGSYEQYF.

This clonotype came up many times. The rearrangement links TRBV29-1 to TRBJ1-1; D ambiguous. CDR3 size: 11 residues. Germline CDR1 reads SQVTM; CDR2 reads ANQGSEA. V lost 6 bases and J 6 bases, leaving 11 bases between the germline ends. The CDR3 reads CSVLIRSEAFF. CDR3 in DNA: TGCAGCGTCCTAATCCGCTCTGAAGCTTTCTTT.

There are many counts of this clonotype. The chain uses TRBV5-1 and TRBJ2-7; 7 nucleotides line up with TRBD1. Germline V gives CDR1 SGHRS, CDR2 YFSETQ. V was pared by 4 bases and J by 0 bases, with 7 bases of the junction left unmatched. This CDR3 is built from 15 residues. The CDR3 DNA reads as TGCGCCAGCAGCCGAGGGGGACAGCGCTCCTACGAGCAGTACTTC. Its translation: CASSRGGQRSYEQYF. Drawing the rest from reference TRBV5-1 and TRBJ2-7, the complete variable domain is KAGVTQTPRYLIKTRGQQVTLSCSPISGHRSVSWYQQTPGQGLQFLFEYFSETQRNKGNFPGRFSGRQFSNSRSEMNVSTLELGDSALYLCASSRGGQRSYEQYFGPGTRLTVT.

This clonotype was seen repeatedly, ten times or more. CDR3 coding DNA: TGTGCCAGCAGTTACAGGGGAGATACGCAGTATTTT. It codes for CASSYRGDTQYF. The rearrangement links TRBV6-5 to TRBJ2-3; possibly TRBD1 for D (5 bases). CDR3 length: 12 residues. CDR1 is MNHEY, CDR2 SVGAGI, per germline. V lost 2 bases and J 5 bases, leaving 5 bases between the germline ends.

V and J are TRBV4-3 and TRBJ2-7; possibly TRBD2 for D (6 bases). Looked up from germline, CDR1 is LGHNA and CDR2 is YSLEER. Trimming cost V 0 bases and J 7 bases, with 16 bases left between them. This CDR3 is built from 15 residues. The CDR3 sequence is CASSQDFTGVREQYF. CDR3 bases: TGCGCCAGCAGCCAAGATTTTACGGGAGTGAGAGAGCAGTACTTC.

This clonotype was detected ten times or more. The V call is TRBV5-1, the J call TRBJ2-3; D is undetermined. This CDR3 spans 12 amino acids. Germline lookup yields CDR1 SGHRS and CDR2 YFSETQ. Trimming pared 4 bases from V and 2 bases from J, leaving 5 bases between. CDR3 sequence reads: CASSENTDTQYF. For the CDR3, the DNA is TGCGCCAGCAGCGAAAACACAGATACGCAGTATTTT.

This clonotype was seen a few times. This chain uses TRBV20-1 with TRBJ2-7; D perhaps matches TRBD2 (6 bases). This CDR3 spans 15 amino acids. V was clipped by 0 bases and J by 2 bases, with 14 bases between them. Germline V CDR1 and CDR2: DFQATT, SNEGSKA (reference sequence). DNA for the CDR3: TGCAGTGCTAGAGATCCAAGGACTACGGCCTACGAGCAGTACTTC. Its protein product is CSARDPRTTAYEQYF.

This clonotype was observed a few times. One end of the junction fails to match germline, which may point to a read error. This rearrangement joins TRBV30 to TRBJ2-1, with 9 nucleotides matching TRBD1. The CDR3 consists of 12 residues. Germline V CDR1 and CDR2: GTSNPN, SVGIG (reference sequence). The CDR3 nucleotides are TGCGCGACAGGGGGGGGGTACAATGAGCAGTTCTTC. Protein: CATGGGYNEQFF.

V gene TRBV20-1 combines with J gene TRBJ2-7; D is possibly TRBD1 (6 bases). The ends were cut back, 0 bases at V and 3 bases at J, with 15 bases in the middle. Germline V gives CDR1 DFQATT, CDR2 SNEGSKA (reference sequence). CDR3 length equals 15 residues. The CDR3 protein is CSARDSLQGRYEQYF. The CDR3 DNA reads TGCAGTGCTAGAGATTCCCTACAGGGACGCTACGAGCAGTACTTC.

V gene TRBV6-2 or TRBV6-3 combines with J gene TRBJ2-1; 7 nucleotides agree with TRBD2. Trimming took 2 bases from V and 1 from J; bases not matched to a gene: 5. Germline assignment: CDR1 MNHEY and CDR2 SVGEGT. CDR3 length: 16 residues. The CDR3 bases are TGTGCCAGCAGTTACGGGCAGGGAGGGTCCTACAATGAGCAGTTCTTC. As protein: CASSYGQGGSYNEQFF.

This clonotype was found a few times. This chain connects TRBV29-1 to TRBJ1-2, with D tentatively TRBD1 (5 bases). Germline V gene data show CDR1 as SQVTM and CDR2 as ANQGSEA. The length of the CDR3 is 12 residues. The V and J ends lost 7 bases and 8 bases respectively, with 17 bases between them. The CDR3 sequence: CSDVGTDWGYTF. The CDR3 DNA is TGCAGCGACGTTGGGACGGATTGGGGCTACACCTTC.

The chain carries TRBV20-1 and TRBJ2-7; 11 positions match TRBD2. The CDR3 loop spans 14 amino acids. With 2 bases clipped from V and 3 bases from J, the junction kept 3 bases outside the gene matches. The V gene's germline CDR1 is DFQATT and CDR2 SNEGSKA (reference sequence). This CDR3 reads CSARSGLAGYEQYF. CDR3 DNA sequence: TGCAGTGCTAGATCAGGACTAGCGGGCTACGAGCAGTACTTC.

This clonotype was seen many times. V usage is TRBV29-1 and J usage is TRBJ2-7; D may be TRBD2 (6 bases). Looked up from germline, CDR1 is SQVTM and CDR2 is ANQGSEA. Trimming pared 7 bases from V and 6 bases from J, leaving 16 bases between. This CDR3 comprises 12 residues. CDR3: CSATGAGLEQYF. In nucleotides, the CDR3 is TGCAGCGCTACCGGCGCGGGGCTCGAGCAGTACTTC.

This clonotype was picked up many times. The chain has TRBV29-1 and TRBJ2-1; 8 bases line up with TRBD1. Trimming took 7 bases from V and 3 from J; bases not matched to a gene: 5. Per germline, CDR1 SQVTM and CDR2 ANQGSEA. This CDR3 has 13 residues. As DNA, the CDR3 is TGCAGCGACTACGGACAGGGCTACAATGAGCAGTTCTTC. Protein: CSDYGQGYNEQFF.